This T cell receptor beta chain derives from a study of CD8 T cells in Susac syndrome. General study points: An acknowledgment was made by the study that its TCR sequencing and HLA analysis involved relatively few individuals.

Negative isolation yielded CD8+ and CD4+ T cells; FACS enriched TEMRA cells. RNA amounts of about 0.45 to 1 ug underwent reverse transcription with random hexamers. Across 54 Vbeta and 13 Jbeta, TCR beta CDR3 was amplified with immunoSEQ multiplex PCR. In TCRdb, the immunoSEQ multiplex PCR reads were re-called with MiXCR into one record per CDR3 protein. The table has some 110,000 distinct CDR3 sequences, 85% to 95% seen once. This clonotype was found once. Antigen specificity is unknown. The sample comprised CD4+ T cells from PBMCs. The source is a human donor with multiple sclerosis.

The CDR3 loop reads CASSFRGFNTEAFF. As DNA, the CDR3 is TGCGCCAGCAGCTTTCGGGGGTTCAACACTGAAGCTTTCTTT. The chain joins TRBV5-1 to TRBJ1-1; D is perhaps TRBD1 (5 bases). Germline loops: CDR1 SGHRS, CDR2 YFSETQ. The length of the CDR3 is 14 residues. The V end was cut by 2 bases, the J end by 2 bases, with 10 bases between.